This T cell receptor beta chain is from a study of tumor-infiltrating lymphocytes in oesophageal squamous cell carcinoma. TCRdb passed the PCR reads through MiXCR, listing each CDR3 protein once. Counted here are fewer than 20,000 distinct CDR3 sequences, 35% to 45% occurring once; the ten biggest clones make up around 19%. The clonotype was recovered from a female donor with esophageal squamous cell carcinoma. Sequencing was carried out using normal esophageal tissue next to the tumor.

The CDR3 reads CASSRLPGQGWETQYF. The CDR3 DNA reads as TGTGCCAGCAGCCGACTCCCAGGACAGGGTTGGGAGACCCAGTACTTC. V usage is TRBV7-8 and J usage is TRBJ2-7; TRBD1 matches 8 bases. The DNA end is a closer match to TRBJ2-5, so the J assignment may be wrong. Germline-derived CDR1 and CDR2 are SGHVS and FQNEAQ. The CDR3 sequence is 16 residues long.